What follows are 5 T cell receptor beta chains derived from one specimen sequenced in a study of blood T cell repertoires in COVID-19. Some clones are missing from TCRdb's copy, which holds only in-frame ones; the method was immunoSEQ multiplex PCR. Of fewer than 85,000 clones listed, 80% to 90% are singletons. Sequencing was done on a sample of peripheral blood. These receptors came from a man over 45 with active COVID-19.

The chain is built from TRBV6-2 or TRBV6-3 and TRBJ1-1; 7 nucleotides match TRBD1. The CDR3 length is 12 residues. Per the germline V gene, CDR1 is MNHEY and CDR2 is SVGEGT. V was pared by 5 bases and J by 13 bases, with 10 bases of the junction left unmatched. The CDR3 here is CASSPDRVSLFF. CDR3 bases: TGTGCCAGCAGTCCCGACAGGGTTAGTCTTTTCTTT.

This clone was recorded at least ten times. The chain joins TRBV28 to TRBJ1-4; D is possibly TRBD1 (5 bases). The CDR3 is 14 amino acids. Trimming pared 4 bases from V and 0 bases from J, leaving 6 bases between. Germline V gene lookup returns CDR1 MDHEN and CDR2 SYDVKM. The CDR3 bases are TGTGCCAGCAGTTCCAGGGCAACTAATGAAAAACTGTTTTTT. Encoded protein: CASSSRATNEKLFF.

The V and J genes are TRBV3-1 (or the pseudogene TRBV3-2) and TRBJ2-5; TRBD2 is a possible D gene (6 bases). Germline assignment: CDR1 LGHDT and CDR2 YNNKEL (reference sequence). The CDR3 is made up of 13 amino acids. V was clipped by 4 bases and J by 7 bases, with 13 bases between them. The CDR3 DNA follows: TGTGCCAGCAGCCCCCGGACCGGGGGGACCCAGTACTTC. Amino acid sequence: CASSPRTGGTQYF.

The rearrangement joins TRBV7-8 to TRBJ1-5; D remains unclear. The CDR3 loop spans 14 amino acids. V lost 4 bases to trimming and J lost 0 bases, with 7 bases between them. Germline CDR1 is SGHVS and CDR2 is FQNEAQ. CDR3 nucleotides: TGTGCCAGCAGCTCACGAGATAGCAATCAGCCCCAGCATTTT. It encodes CASSSRDSNQPQHF.

The rearrangement links TRBV30 to TRBJ2-7, with 14 bases fitting TRBD2. The germline V gene has CDR1 GTSNPN and CDR2 SVGIG (reference sequence). Unmatched junction bases numbered 3, after V lost 4 bases and J lost 4 bases. CDR3 length: 14 amino acids. CDR3 loop: CAWTRTSGRYEQYF. The CDR3 DNA is TGTGCCTGGACCCGGACTAGCGGGAGGTACGAGCAGTACTTC.